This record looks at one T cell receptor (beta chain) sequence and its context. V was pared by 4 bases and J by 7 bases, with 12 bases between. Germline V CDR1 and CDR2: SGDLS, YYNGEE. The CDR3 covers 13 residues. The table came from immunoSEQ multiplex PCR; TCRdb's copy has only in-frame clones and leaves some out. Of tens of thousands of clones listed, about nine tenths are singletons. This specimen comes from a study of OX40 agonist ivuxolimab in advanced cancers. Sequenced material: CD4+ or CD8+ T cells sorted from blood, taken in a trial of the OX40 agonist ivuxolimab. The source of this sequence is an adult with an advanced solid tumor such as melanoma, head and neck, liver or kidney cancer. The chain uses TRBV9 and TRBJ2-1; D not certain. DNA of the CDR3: TGTGCCAGCAGCCCCCCGATGAAGAATGAGCAGTTCTTC. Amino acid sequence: CASSPPMKNEQFF.